Listed below are T cell receptor beta chains from one sample, sequenced in a study of circulating and synovial CD4+ cells in juvenile arthritis. Generated by immunoSEQ multiplex PCR, the TCRdb table keeps only in-frame clones and is missing some. The sample has about 1,500 clones, roughly 90% seen once. The sequenced sample was HLA-DR+ CD4+ T cells from blood. Every receptor here comes from a human donor with juvenile idiopathic arthritis. Both conserved end residues are part of each CDR3. Fields, in order: clone size, J gene, V gene, D gene, CDR3 protein, CDR3 DNA. The D gene is left open where the match is weak. Not all rows give a size; the values are once, few, many and, for expanded clones, a class.

NA,TRBJ2-5,TRBV11-2,NA,CASSWGTKTDQETQYF,TGTGCCAGCAGCTGGGGGACAAAAACCGACCAAGAGACCCAGTACTTC
NA,TRBJ2-7,TRBV10-3,NA,CAIRQNYEQYF,TGTGCCATCAGACAAAACTACGAGCAGTACTTC
NA,TRBJ2-4,TRBV6-6,TRBD2,CASSYSRTSENIQYF,TGTGCCAGCAGTTACTCCAGGACTAGCGAAAACATTCAGTACTTC
NA,TRBJ2-6,TRBV7-2,NA,CASSPPIGRVGANVLTF,TGTGCCAGCAGCCCACCCATAGGCAGGGTTGGGGCCAACGTCCTGACTTTC
NA,TRBJ1-1,TRBV4-3,NA,CASSHSQNTEAFF,TGCGCCAGCAGCCATTCCCAAAACACTGAAGCTTTCTTT
once,TRBJ2-3,TRBV7-2,TRBD2,CASMMGRVFTDTQYF,TGTGCCAGCATGATGGGGAGGGTCTTCACAGATACGCAGTATTTT
NA,TRBJ1-3,TRBV7-9,NA,CASRRRQESSGNTIYF,TGTGCCAGCAGACGTCGACAGGAGAGCTCTGGAAACACCATATATTTT
NA,TRBJ1-2,TRBV18,TRBD1,CASSPYRDRGAYGYTF,TGTGCCAGCTCACCTTACCGGGACAGGGGAGCCTATGGCTACACCTTC
NA,TRBJ1-5,TRBV30,NA,CAWSVQNQPQHF,TGTGCCTGGAGTGTCCAGAATCAGCCCCAGCATTTT
NA,TRBJ1-1,TRBV7-2,NA,CASRKRPGAGETEAFF,TGTGCCAGCAGGAAACGCCCCGGGGCAGGGGAGACTGAAGCTTTCTTT
NA,TRBJ2-3,TRBV19,NA,CASSIGQGRSTDTQYF,TGTGCCAGTAGTATCGGTCAGGGGCGTAGCACAGATACGCAGTATTTT
NA,TRBJ1-4,TRBV5-1,NA,CASSGAGQKNEKLFF,TGCGCCAGCAGCGGGGCCGGACAGAAAAATGAAAAACTGTTTTTT
NA,TRBJ2-7,TRBV6-5,TRBD2,CASRQTSGGNHEQYF,TGTGCCAGCAGACAAACTAGCGGGGGCAATCACGAGCAGTACTTC
NA,TRBJ1-6,TRBV7-9,TRBD1,CASSLGGQGLPLHF,TGTGCCAGCAGCTTAGGGGGACAGGGGTTACCCCTCCACTTT
NA,TRBJ1-1,TRBV4-3,NA,CASSQGFGGTEAFF,TGCGCCAGCAGCCAAGGATTCGGGGGGACTGAAGCTTTCTTT
NA,TRBJ2-1,TRBV6-4,TRBD2,CASSPTSGGGPNEQFF,TGTGCCAGCAGTCCGACTAGCGGGGGGGGACCCAATGAGCAGTTCTTC
NA,TRBJ1-4,TRBV9,TRBD1,CASSAGTGANEKLFF,TGTGCCAGCAGCGCCGGGACAGGGGCTAATGAAAAACTGTTTTTT
NA,TRBJ1-3,TRBV7-2,NA,CASSAGPAGSGNTIYF,TGTGCCAGCAGCGCGGGACCGGCAGGCTCTGGAAACACCATATATTTT
once,TRBJ2-1,TRBV28,NA,CASSFNSLNGRNEQFF,TGTGCCAGCAGTTTTAACTCCCTGAATGGGAGAAATGAGCAGTTCTTC
NA,TRBJ2-7,TRBV7-9,NA,CASSLVFRGATAYEQYF,TGTGCCAGCAGCTTAGTGTTCCGGGGGGCTACCGCCTACGAGCAGTACTTC
NA,TRBJ1-2,TRBV7-8,TRBD1,CASSPPGDRVIGPLYGYTF,TGTGCCAGCAGCCCACCTGGGGACAGGGTGATAGGACCACTTTATGGCTACACCTTC
once,TRBJ2-7,TRBV2,TRBD2,CASSARAGGPYEQYF,TGTGCCAGCAGCGCGCGAGCGGGAGGTCCCTACGAGCAGTACTTC